This T cell receptor (beta chain) was captured in a study of PD-1 blockade in mismatch repair-deficient tumors. Study at large: Enrolled about 2013-2017, patients had progressing, pretreated mismatch repair-deficient cancers of 12 to 13 types. Study observations and caveats: Tumor-resident clones, often undetectable pretreatment in blood, expanded then contracted after pembrolizumab.

Method: immunoSEQ multiplex PCR; TCRdb's copy keeps in-frame clones and lacks some. In the table there are some 84,000 clones, 65% to 85% of which are singletons. Mismatch repair deficiency was confirmed in all patients, by PCR or immunohistochemistry. TCR sequencing covered three patients who responded to pembrolizumab. A single count supports this clone. Its antigen remains unidentified. V was clipped by 4 bases and J by 1 base; unmatched bases: 5. CDR1 is SQVTM, CDR2 ANQGSEA, per germline. This CDR3 contains 14 residues. The J gene is TRBJ1-1, the V gene TRBV29-1; 8 bases fit TRBD1. The sequence was collected from an adult with mismatch repair-deficient cancer. Sequenced material: peripheral blood, taken 12 weeks after starting pembrolizumab. DNA of the CDR3: TGCAGCGTTGCCCAGGGGGCTTCGAACACTGAAGCTTTCTTT. It is translated as CSVAQGASNTEAFF.